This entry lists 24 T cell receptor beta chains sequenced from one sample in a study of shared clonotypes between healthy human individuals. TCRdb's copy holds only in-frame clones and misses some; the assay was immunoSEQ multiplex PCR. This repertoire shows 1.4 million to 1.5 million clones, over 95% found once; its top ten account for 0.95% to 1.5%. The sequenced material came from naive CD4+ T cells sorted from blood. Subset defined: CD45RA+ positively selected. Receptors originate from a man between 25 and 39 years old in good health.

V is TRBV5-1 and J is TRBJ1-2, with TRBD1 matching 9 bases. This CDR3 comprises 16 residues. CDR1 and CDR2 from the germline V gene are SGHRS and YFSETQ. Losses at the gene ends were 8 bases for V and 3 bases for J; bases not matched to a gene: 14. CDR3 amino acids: CASTPSPGQGDYGYTF. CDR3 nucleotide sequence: TGCGCCAGTACTCCCTCCCCGGGACAGGGAGACTATGGCTACACCTTC.

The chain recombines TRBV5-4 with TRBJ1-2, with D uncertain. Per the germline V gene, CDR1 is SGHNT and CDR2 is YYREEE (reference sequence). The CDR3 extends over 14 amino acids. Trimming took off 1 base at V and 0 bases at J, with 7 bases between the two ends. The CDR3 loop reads CASSLYGPNYGYTF. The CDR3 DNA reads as TGTGCCAGCAGCTTGTACGGACCTAACTATGGCTACACCTTC.

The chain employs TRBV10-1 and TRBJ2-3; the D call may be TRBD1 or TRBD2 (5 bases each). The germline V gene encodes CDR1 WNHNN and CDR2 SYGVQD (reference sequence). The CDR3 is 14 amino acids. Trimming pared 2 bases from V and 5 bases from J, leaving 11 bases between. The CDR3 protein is CASSELGEIDTQYF. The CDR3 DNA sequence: TGCGCCAGCAGTGAGCTGGGGGAGATAGATACGCAGTATTTT.

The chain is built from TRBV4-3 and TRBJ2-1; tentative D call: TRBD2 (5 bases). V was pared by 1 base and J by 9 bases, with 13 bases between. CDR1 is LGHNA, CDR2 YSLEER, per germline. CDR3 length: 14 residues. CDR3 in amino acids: CASSQVGDFSEQFF. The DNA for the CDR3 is TGCGCCAGCAGCCAAGTGGGAGATTTCAGTGAGCAGTTCTTC.

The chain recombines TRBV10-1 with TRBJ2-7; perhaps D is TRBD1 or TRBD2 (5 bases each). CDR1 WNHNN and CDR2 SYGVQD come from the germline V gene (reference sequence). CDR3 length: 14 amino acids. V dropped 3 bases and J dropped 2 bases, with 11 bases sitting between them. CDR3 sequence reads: CASSDGTAPYEQYF. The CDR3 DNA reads TGCGCCAGCAGTGACGGGACGGCTCCCTACGAGCAGTACTTC.

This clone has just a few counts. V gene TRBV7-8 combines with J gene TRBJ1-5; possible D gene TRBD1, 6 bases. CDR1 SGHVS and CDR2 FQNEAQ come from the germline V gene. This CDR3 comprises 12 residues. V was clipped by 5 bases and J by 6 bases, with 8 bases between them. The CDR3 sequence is CASSRGAQPQHF. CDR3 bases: TGTGCCAGCAGCCGGGGGGCTCAGCCCCAGCATTTT.

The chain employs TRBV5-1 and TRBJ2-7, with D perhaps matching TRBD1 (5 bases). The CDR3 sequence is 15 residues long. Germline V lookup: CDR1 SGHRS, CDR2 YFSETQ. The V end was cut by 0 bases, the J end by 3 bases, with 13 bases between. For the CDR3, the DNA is TGCGCCAGCAGCTTGGGGTGGGGCGCTGACTACGAGCAGTACTTC. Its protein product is CASSLGWGADYEQYF.

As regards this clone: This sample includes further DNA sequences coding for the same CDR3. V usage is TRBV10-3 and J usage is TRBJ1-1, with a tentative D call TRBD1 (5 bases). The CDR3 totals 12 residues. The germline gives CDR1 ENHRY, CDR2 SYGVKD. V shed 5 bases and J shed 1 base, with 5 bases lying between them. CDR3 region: CAISQGNTEAFF. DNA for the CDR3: TGTGCCATCAGTCAGGGGAACACTGAAGCTTTCTTT.

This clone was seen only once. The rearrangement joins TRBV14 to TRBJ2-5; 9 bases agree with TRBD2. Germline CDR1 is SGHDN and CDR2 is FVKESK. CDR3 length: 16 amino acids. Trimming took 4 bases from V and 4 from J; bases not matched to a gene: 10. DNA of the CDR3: TGTGCCAGCAGCCCTCTGCGGGAGGGCCGCCGAGAGACCCAGTACTTC. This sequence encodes CASSPLREGRRETQYF.

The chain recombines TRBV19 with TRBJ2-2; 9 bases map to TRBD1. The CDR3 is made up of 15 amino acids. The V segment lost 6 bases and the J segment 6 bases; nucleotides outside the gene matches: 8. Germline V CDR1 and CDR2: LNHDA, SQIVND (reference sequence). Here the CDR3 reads CASRVETGGAGELFF. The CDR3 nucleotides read TGTGCCAGTAGAGTCGAGACAGGGGGTGCCGGGGAGCTGTTTTTT. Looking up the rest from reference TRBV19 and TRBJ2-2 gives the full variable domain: DGGITQSPKYLFRKEGQNVTLSCEQNLNHDAMYWYRQDPGQGLRLIYYSQIVNDFQKGDIAEGYSVSREKKESFPLTVTSAQKNPTAFYLCASRVETGGAGELFFGEGSRLTVL.

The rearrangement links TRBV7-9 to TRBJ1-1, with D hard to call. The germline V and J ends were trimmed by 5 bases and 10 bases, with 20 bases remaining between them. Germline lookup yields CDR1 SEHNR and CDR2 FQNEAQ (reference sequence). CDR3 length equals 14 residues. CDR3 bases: TGTGCCAGCAGCCTCACAAACTTAGTGGTTTTAGCTTTCTTT. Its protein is CASSLTNLVVLAFF.

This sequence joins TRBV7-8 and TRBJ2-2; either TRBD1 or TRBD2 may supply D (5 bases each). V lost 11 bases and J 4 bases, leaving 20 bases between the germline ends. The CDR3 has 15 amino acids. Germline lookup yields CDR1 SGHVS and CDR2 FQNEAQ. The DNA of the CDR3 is TGTGCCGTCGCCCGGGGACGAATTTTCACCGGGGAGCTGTTTTTT. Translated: CAVARGRIFTGELFF.

The DNA of the CDR3 is TGTGCCAGCAGCCCCCCGCCGGAGCAGTACTTC. It specifies CASSPPPEQYF. The chain couples TRBV6-5 to TRBJ2-7; D remains ambiguous. The CDR3 spans 11 residues. The V and J ends lost 6 bases and 7 bases respectively, with 10 bases between them. Germline CDR1 reads MNHEY; CDR2 reads SVGAGI.

Here the CDR3 DNA reads TGCAGCGTTACCGGGGTTTCGAACACTGAAGCTTTCTTT. Translation: CSVTGVSNTEAFF. This chain links TRBV29-1 with TRBJ1-1, with D unclear. V lost 5 bases to trimming and J lost 1 base, with 11 bases between them. CDR1 SQVTM and CDR2 ANQGSEA come from the germline V gene. The CDR3 length is 13 residues. Combining the CDR3 with reference TRBV29-1 and TRBJ1-1 gives the whole variable domain SAVISQKPSRDICQRGTSLTIQCQVDSQVTMMFWYRQQPGQSLTLIATANQGSEATYESGFVIDKFPISRPNLTFSTLTVSNMSPEDSSIYLCSVTGVSNTEAFFGQGTRLTVV.

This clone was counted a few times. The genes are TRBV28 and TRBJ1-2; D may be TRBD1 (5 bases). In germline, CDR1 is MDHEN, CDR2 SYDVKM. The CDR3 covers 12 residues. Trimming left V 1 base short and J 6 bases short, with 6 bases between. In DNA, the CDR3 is TGTGCCAGCAGTTTATTAGGGGATGGCTACACCTTC. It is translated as CASSLLGDGYTF.

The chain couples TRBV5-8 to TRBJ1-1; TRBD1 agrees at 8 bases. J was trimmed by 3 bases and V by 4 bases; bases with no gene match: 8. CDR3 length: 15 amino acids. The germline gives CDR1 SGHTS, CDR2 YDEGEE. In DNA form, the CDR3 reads TGTGCCAGCAGCATAGACAGGGGTGGGGACACTGAAGCTTTCTTT. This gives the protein CASSIDRGGDTEAFF.

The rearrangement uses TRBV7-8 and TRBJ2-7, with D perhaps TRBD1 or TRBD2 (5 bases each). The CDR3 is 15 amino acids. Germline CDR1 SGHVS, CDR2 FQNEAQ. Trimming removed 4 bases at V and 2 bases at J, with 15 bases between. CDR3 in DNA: TGTGCCAGCAGCTACCCGGGACCTAGAGCCTACGAGCAGTACTTC. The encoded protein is CASSYPGPRAYEQYF.

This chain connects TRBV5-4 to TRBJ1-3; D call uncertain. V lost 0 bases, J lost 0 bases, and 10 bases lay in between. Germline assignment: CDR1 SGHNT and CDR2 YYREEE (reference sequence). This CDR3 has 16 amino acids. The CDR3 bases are TGTGCCAGCAGCTTGGGACCGCGATACTCTGGAAACACCATATATTTT. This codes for CASSLGPRYSGNTIYF.

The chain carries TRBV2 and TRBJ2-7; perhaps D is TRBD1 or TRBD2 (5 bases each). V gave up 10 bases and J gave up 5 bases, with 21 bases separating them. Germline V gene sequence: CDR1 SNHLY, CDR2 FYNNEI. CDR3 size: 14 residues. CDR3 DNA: TGTGCCACCTTCCGGGACCCCGAGAGGAACGAGCAGTACTTC. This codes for CATFRDPERNEQYF.

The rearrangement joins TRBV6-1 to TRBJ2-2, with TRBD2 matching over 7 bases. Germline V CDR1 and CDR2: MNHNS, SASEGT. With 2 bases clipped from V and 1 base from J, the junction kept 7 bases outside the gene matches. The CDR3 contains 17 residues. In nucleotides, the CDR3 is TGTGCCAGCAGTGAAACGTGGCTAGCGGTGAACACCGGGGAGCTGTTTTTT. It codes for CASSETWLAVNTGELFF.

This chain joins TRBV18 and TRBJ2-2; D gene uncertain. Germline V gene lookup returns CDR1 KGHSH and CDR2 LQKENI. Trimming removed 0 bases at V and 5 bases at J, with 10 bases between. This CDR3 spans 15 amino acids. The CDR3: CASSPPFGWTGELFF. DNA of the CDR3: TGTGCCAGCTCACCACCGTTTGGGTGGACCGGGGAGCTGTTTTTT.

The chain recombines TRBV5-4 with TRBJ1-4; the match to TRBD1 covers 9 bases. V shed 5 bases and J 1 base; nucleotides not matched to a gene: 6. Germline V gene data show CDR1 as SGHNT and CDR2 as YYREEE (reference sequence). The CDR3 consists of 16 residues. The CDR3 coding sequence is TGTGCCAGCAGTTTCCGACAGGGGGGAACTAATGAAAAACTGTTTTTT. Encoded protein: CASSFRQGGTNEKLFF.

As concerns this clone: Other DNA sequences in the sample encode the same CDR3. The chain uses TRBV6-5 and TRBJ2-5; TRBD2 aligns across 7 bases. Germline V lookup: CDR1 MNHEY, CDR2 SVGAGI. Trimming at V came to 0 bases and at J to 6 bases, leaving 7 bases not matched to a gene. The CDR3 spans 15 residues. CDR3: CASSYSGGGGKTQYF. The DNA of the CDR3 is TGTGCCAGCAGTTACTCGGGCGGGGGTGGTAAGACCCAGTACTTC.

CDR3 DNA: TGTGCCAGCCGACCTGTGGCAGGGGGTGGCGAGCAGTACTTC. Translation: CASRPVAGGGEQYF. V usage is TRBV27 and J usage is TRBJ2-7; TRBD1 aligns across 7 bases. The CDR3 sequence is 14 residues long. V lost 8 bases and J lost 6; bases outside the gene matches: 13. The germline V gene encodes CDR1 MNHEY and CDR2 SMNVEV (reference sequence).